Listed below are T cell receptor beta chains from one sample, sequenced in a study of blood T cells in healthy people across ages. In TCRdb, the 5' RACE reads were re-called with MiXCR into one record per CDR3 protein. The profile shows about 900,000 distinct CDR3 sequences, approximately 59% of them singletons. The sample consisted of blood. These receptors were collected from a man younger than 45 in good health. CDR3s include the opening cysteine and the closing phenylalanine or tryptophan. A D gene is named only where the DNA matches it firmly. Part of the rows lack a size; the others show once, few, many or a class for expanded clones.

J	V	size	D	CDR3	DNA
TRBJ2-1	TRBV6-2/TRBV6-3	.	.	CAISLPAGKGDEQFF	TGTGCCATCAGCCTCCCGGCCGGAAAAGGGGATGAGCAGTTCTTC
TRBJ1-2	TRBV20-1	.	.	CSARAGTAYGYTF	TGCAGTGCTAGAGCGGGGACCGCTTATGGCTACACCTTC
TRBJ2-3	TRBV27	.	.	CASSLWSDYRGRTDTQYF	TGTGCCAGCAGTTTATGGTCCGACTACCGGGGAAGGACAGATACGCAGTATTTT
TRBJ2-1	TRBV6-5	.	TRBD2	CASRYGLAGLNEQFF	TGTGCCAGCAGATACGGACTAGCGGGTTTAAATGAGCAGTTCTTC
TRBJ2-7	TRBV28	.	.	CASSFRQAGYYEQYF	TGTGCCAGCAGTTTTCGTCAGGCGGGGTACTACGAGCAGTACTTC
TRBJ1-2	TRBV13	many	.	CASSSRNYGYTF	TGTGCCAGCAGTAGTAGAAACTATGGCTACACCTTC
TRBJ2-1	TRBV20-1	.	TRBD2	CSARDLASGLNEQFF	TGCAGTGCTAGAGATTTGGCTAGCGGACTGAATGAGCAGTTCTTC
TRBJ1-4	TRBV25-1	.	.	CASSEWGGGEKLFF	TGTGCCAGCAGTGAGTGGGGGGGCGGTGAAAAACTGTTTTTT
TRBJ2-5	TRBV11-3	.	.	CASSLVSGEYETQYF	TGTGCCAGCAGCTTAGTGTCCGGAGAATATGAGACCCAGTACTTC
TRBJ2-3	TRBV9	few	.	CASSRTGLQGDTQYF	TGTGCCAGCAGCCGTACGGGCCTACAAGGGGATACGCAGTATTTT
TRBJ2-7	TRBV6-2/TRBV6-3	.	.	CASSYRGRTHPYEQYF	TGTGCCAGCAGTTACCGTGGACGAACTCACCCCTACGAGCAGTACTTC
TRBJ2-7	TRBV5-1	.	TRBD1	CASSDTGTGRYEQYF	TGCGCCAGCAGCGACACCGGGACAGGGCGCTACGAGCAGTACTTC
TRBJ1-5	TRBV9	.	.	CASSAVGRGGQPQHF	TGTGCCAGCAGCGCCGTTGGGCGGGGAGGGCAGCCCCAGCATTTT
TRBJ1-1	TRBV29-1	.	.	CSARTRDEAFF	TGCAGCGCCCGGACGAGGGATGAAGCTTTCTTT
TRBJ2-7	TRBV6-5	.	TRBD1	CASSQGQSPYEQYF	TGTGCCAGCAGCCAGGGACAGTCTCCCTACGAGCAGTACTTC
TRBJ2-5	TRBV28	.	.	CASSARDGEETQYF	TGTGCCAGCAGTGCCAGGGACGGGGAAGAGACCCAGTACTTC
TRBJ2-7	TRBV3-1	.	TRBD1	CASSPRDRACEQYF	TGTGCCAGCAGCCCCCGGGACAGAGCCTGCGAGCAGTACTTC
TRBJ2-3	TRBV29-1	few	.	CSVESLGTDTQYF	TGCAGCGTTGAGTCCCTAGGGACAGATACGCAGTATTTT
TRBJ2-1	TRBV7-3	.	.	CASSKTGAGEGNEQFF	TGTGCCAGCAGCAAAACTGGGGCAGGGGAGGGCAATGAGCAGTTCTTC
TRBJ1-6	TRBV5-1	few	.	CASSPDPMGHNSPLHF	TGCGCCAGCAGCCCGGACCCGATGGGCCATAATTCACCCCTCCACTTT
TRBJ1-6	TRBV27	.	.	CASSLSKGGGSPLHF	TGTGCCAGCAGTTTATCGAAAGGGGGAGGATCACCCCTCCACTTT
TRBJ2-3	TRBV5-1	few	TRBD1	CASSLEDREIDTQYF	TGCGCCAGCAGCTTGGAGGACAGGGAAATAGATACGCAGTATTTT
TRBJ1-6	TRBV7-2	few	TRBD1	CASSLGAGQSNSPLHF	TGTGCCAGCAGCTTAGGTGCGGGACAGTCTAATTCACCCCTCCACTTT
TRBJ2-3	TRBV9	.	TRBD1	CASSVGQGEVTDTQYF	TGTGCCAGCAGCGTAGGACAGGGGGAAGTAACAGATACGCAATATTTT
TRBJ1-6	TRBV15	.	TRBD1	CATSRSGTANNSPLHF	TGTGCCACCAGCCGAAGTGGGACAGCCAATAATTCACCCCTCCACTTT
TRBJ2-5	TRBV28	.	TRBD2	CATFSGGAPGETQYF	TGTGCCACCTTTAGCGGGGGGGCTCCTGGGGAGACCCAGTACTTC
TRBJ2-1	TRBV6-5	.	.	CASSYPLLGQFF	TGTGCCAGCAGTTACCCCCTCCTGGGGCAGTTCTTC
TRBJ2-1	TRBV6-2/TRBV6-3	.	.	CASRSADEQFF	TGTGCCAGCAGATCCGCCGATGAGCAGTTCTTC
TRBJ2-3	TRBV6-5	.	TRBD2	CASSYSGLAGGGGTDTQYF	TGTGCCAGCAGTTACTCGGGACTAGCGGGGGGCGGCGGGACAGATACGCAGTATTTT
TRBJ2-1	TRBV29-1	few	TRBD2	CSALEASGAHYNEQFF	TGCAGCGCACTCGAGGCTAGCGGGGCCCACTACAATGAGCAGTTCTTC
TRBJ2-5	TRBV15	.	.	CATLGGETQYF	TGTGCCACCCTAGGAGGGGAGACCCAGTACTTC